One and the same sample provided the 32 T cell receptor beta chains below, sequenced in a study of blood T cell repertoires in COVID-19. Clones were read by immunoSEQ multiplex PCR, and TCRdb kept only the in-frame ones, dropping some. In the table there are some 530,000 clones, 70% to 90% of which are singletons. Sequencing was done on a sample of peripheral blood. Every receptor here comes from a human donor in a cohort sampled during active COVID-19.

The rearrangement uses TRBV5-1 and TRBJ2-1; TRBD2 matches 8 bases. Germline CDR1 reads SGHRS; CDR2 reads YFSETQ. This CDR3 region has 16 residues. V trimming: 0 bases; J trimming: 5 bases; junction bases outside the gene matches: 7. The CDR3 DNA is TGCGCCAGCAGCTTGGAAGCGCGGGAGGTGGACAATGAGCAGTTCTTC. Translated, it gives CASSLEAREVDNEQFF.

The chain links TRBV7-3 to TRBJ2-1; no reliable D call. CDR1 SGHTA and CDR2 FQGTGA come from the germline V gene. CDR3 length: 13 residues. The ends were cut back, 5 bases at V and 5 bases at J, with 10 bases in the middle. CDR3 nucleotide sequence: TGTGCCAGCAGCCGTGGCCTGAACAATGAGCAGTTCTTC. Translated, it gives CASSRGLNNEQFF.

The DNA for the CDR3 is TGTGCCAGCAGTTACTCCCCAGCGGTCTACGAGCAGTACTTC. It codes for CASSYSPAVYEQYF. V gene TRBV6-5 combines with J gene TRBJ2-7; TRBD2 might be the D (5 bases). CDR1 and CDR2 from the germline V gene are MNHEY and SVGAGI. This CDR3 comprises 14 residues. Between the trimmed V and J ends, which lost 0 bases and 3 bases, there was a span of 9 bases.

This chain connects TRBV12-3 or TRBV12-4 to TRBJ2-1; 8 bases agree with TRBD1. The V and J ends lost 6 bases and 6 bases, in that order; junction bases with no gene match: 1. This CDR3 comprises 12 residues. The CDR3 DNA sequence: TGTGCCAGCAGACAGGGGGTCAATGAGCAGTTCTTC. This translates into CASRQGVNEQFF.

This rearrangement joins TRBV7-9 to TRBJ2-1, with TRBD2 matching over 9 bases. The CDR3 contains 15 residues. V dropped 1 base and J dropped 4; count of bases not matched to a gene: 2. In germline, CDR1 is SEHNR, CDR2 FQNEAQ (reference sequence). The CDR3, as DNA: TGTGCCAGCAGCTTAGGACTAGCGGATTACAATGAGCAGTTCTTC. Translated, it gives CASSLGLADYNEQFF.

This clone was detected once. V gene TRBV6-5 combines with J gene TRBJ1-1; D is possibly TRBD1 (5 bases). CDR1 is MNHEY, CDR2 SVGAGI, per germline. CDR3 size: 12 residues. Deletions cut 8 bases from V and 1 base from J, with 8 bases between. Written as DNA, the CDR3 is TGTGCCAGCGGGGCCGGGAACACTGAAGCTTTCTTT. This sequence encodes CASGAGNTEAFF.

V gene TRBV19 combines with J gene TRBJ1-6; 7 positions agree with TRBD1. CDR1 and CDR2 from the germline V gene are LNHDA and SQIVND (reference sequence). V was clipped by 3 bases and J by 14 bases; unmatched bases: 13. The CDR3 runs 15 residues. This CDR3 reads CASSIAGQPPGSLHF. The CDR3 DNA sequence: TGTGCCAGTAGTATCGCGGGACAGCCGCCCGGGTCCCTCCACTTT.

CDR3 in amino acids: CASSRPQGTEAFF. CDR3 coding DNA: TGTGCCAGCAGCCGGCCTCAGGGTACTGAAGCTTTCTTT. The rearrangement uses TRBV12-3 or TRBV12-4 and TRBJ1-1, with D possibly matching TRBD1 (5 bases). With 6 bases removed from V and 5 bases from J, the gap between germline ends came to 13 bases. The CDR3 contains 13 residues.

On this clone: The sample holds other DNA sequences that translate to the same CDR3. CDR3: CSVETGNTEAFF. As DNA, the CDR3 is TGCAGCGTTGAGACAGGGAACACTGAAGCTTTCTTT. The gene calls are TRBV29-1 and TRBJ1-1, with D possibly TRBD1 on 6 matching bases. V gave up 3 bases and J gave up 1 base, with 6 bases separating them. The CDR3 contains 12 residues. Germline lookup yields CDR1 SQVTM and CDR2 ANQGSEA.

This rearrangement joins TRBV5-4 to TRBJ2-1; 8 bases agree with TRBD2. Germline assignment: CDR1 SGHNT and CDR2 YYREEE (reference sequence). This CDR3 contains 16 residues. V lost 4 bases to trimming and J lost 8 bases; unmatched junction nucleotides: 14. The CDR3 nucleotides read TGTGCCAGCAGCCCTCGGCGGGAGGCCCCTAGAGATGAGCAGTTCTTC. It yields the protein CASSPRREAPRDEQFF.

The chain recombines TRBV18 with TRBJ2-7; 7 nucleotides align to TRBD1. The CDR3 contains 13 residues. V lost 3 bases and J lost 5; bases outside the gene matches: 4. Germline CDR1 reads KGHSH; CDR2 reads LQKENI. The CDR3 region has the DNA TGTGCCAGCTCACCGAGGACAGGTAACGAGCAGTACTTC. It encodes CASSPRTGNEQYF.

The V and J genes are TRBV3-1 (or the pseudogene TRBV3-2) and TRBJ2-7; 8 bases agree with TRBD2. Trimming cost V 1 base and J 3 bases; bases outside gene matches: 17. The germline CDR1 and CDR2 sequences are LGHDT and YNNKEL (reference sequence). The CDR3 is 19 amino acids. The CDR3 region is CASSQVPGRSGSKGYEQYF. CDR3 coding DNA: TGTGCCAGCAGCCAAGTCCCAGGGAGGAGCGGGAGTAAGGGCTACGAGCAGTACTTC.

This clone was counted a few times. The chain links TRBV7-2 to TRBJ1-2; D remains unclear. V lost 7 bases and J lost 0, with 15 bases in between. The CDR3 runs 15 residues. The germline gives CDR1 SGHTA, CDR2 FQGNSA. DNA of the CDR3: TGTGCCAGCAAAATCACCTCCTCAGCTAACTATGGCTACACCTTC. Translating gives CASKITSSANYGYTF.

The J gene is TRBJ1-3, the V gene TRBV21-1. TRBV21-1 is recorded as a pseudogene. CDR3 length: 19 amino acids. CDR3 nucleotides: TGTGCCAGCAGCAAAAAAACTGACTGGGGACTCCGCTCTGGAAACACCATATATTTT. Residues: CASSKKTDWGLRSGNTIYF.

At least ten counts were recorded for this clone. The CDR3 spells CASRPLVTEAFF. The DNA of the CDR3 is TGTGCCAGCAGACCACTGGTCACTGAAGCTTTCTTT. The chain carries TRBV28 and TRBJ1-1; the D is unclear. CDR1 is MDHEN and CDR2 is SYDVKM in the germline V gene. This CDR3 is built from 12 residues. V shed 6 bases and J shed 4 bases, with 9 bases lying between them. Combining the CDR3 with reference TRBV28 and TRBJ1-1 gives the whole variable domain DVKVTQSSRYLVKRTGEKVFLECVQDMDHENMFWYRQDPGLGLRLIYFSYDVKMKEKGDIPEGYSVSREKKERFSLILESASTNQTSMYLCASRPLVTEAFFGQGTRLTVV.

This chain links TRBV19 with TRBJ2-3; TRBD1 matches 8 bases. The J segment lost 0 bases and the V segment lost 10 bases, leaving 3 bases of the junction unmatched. CDR3 length: 13 amino acids. The germline CDR1 and CDR2 sequences are LNHDA and SQIVND (reference sequence). The CDR3: CATTGESTDTQYF. The DNA for the CDR3 is TGTGCCACGACAGGGGAAAGCACAGATACGCAGTATTTT.

The chain uses TRBV28 and TRBJ2-7; D possibly corresponds to TRBD2 (6 bases). The V end was cut by 6 bases, the J end by 5 bases, with 11 bases between. From germline, CDR1 is MDHEN and CDR2 SYDVKM. This CDR3 has 12 residues. The CDR3 protein is CASRGDLNEQYF. The CDR3 DNA reads TGTGCCAGCAGGGGGGACTTGAACGAGCAGTACTTC.

The J gene is TRBJ2-7, the V gene TRBV5-4, with 8 bases lining up with TRBD1. Trimming removed 7 bases from V and 2 bases from J; junction bases left unmatched: 5. CDR1 and CDR2 (germline): SGHNT, YYREEE (reference sequence). CDR3 size: 13 residues. The CDR3 spells CASRTQGAYEQYF. The CDR3 nucleotides are TGTGCCAGCCGTACACAGGGGGCCTACGAGCAGTACTTC.

The chain combines TRBV19 with TRBJ2-1, with D possibly being TRBD2 (6 bases). Looked up from germline, CDR1 is LNHDA and CDR2 is SQIVND (reference sequence). This CDR3 spans 16 amino acids. V lost 7 bases to trimming and J lost 0 bases, with 16 bases between them. The CDR3 sequence is CASISAGGHSYNEQFF. DNA of the CDR3: TGTGCCAGTATTAGTGCCGGGGGTCACTCCTACAATGAGCAGTTCTTC.

This rearrangement joins TRBV5-1 to TRBJ2-3; 7 bases match TRBD2. Looked up from germline, CDR1 is SGHRS and CDR2 is YFSETQ. V shed 5 bases and J 3 bases; nucleotides not matched to a gene: 15. The CDR3 contains 17 residues. The CDR3 is CASRVPIAGTSTDTQYF. The CDR3 nucleotides read TGCGCCAGCAGGGTACCTATAGCGGGCACGAGTACAGATACGCAGTATTTT.

This rearrangement joins TRBV5-6 to TRBJ1-2; TRBD1 is a possible D gene (5 bases). Germline CDR1 is SGHDT and CDR2 is YYEEEE. The CDR3 has 14 residues. V lost 0 bases to trimming and J lost 7 bases, with 13 bases between them. The CDR3 bases are TGTGCCAGCAGCTTGGTTCCAGGGTCGCTTGGCTACACCTTC. Its protein product is CASSLVPGSLGYTF.

This clone was seen only once. The chain has TRBV13 and TRBJ1-4; tentative D call: TRBD1 (6 bases). Germline CDR1 PRHDT, CDR2 FYEKMQ (reference sequence). The CDR3 has 14 residues. V dropped 5 bases and J dropped 3 bases, with 10 bases sitting between them. CDR3 residues: CASSRGAANEKLFF. CDR3 nucleotide sequence: TGTGCCAGCAGCCGGGGGGCAGCTAATGAAAAACTGTTTTTT.

The chain links TRBV27 to TRBJ2-7; 13 bases match TRBD2. CDR3 length: 15 amino acids. The germline V gene has CDR1 MNHEY and CDR2 SMNVEV (reference sequence). Germline trimming cut 6 bases from V and 6 bases from J; bases unmatched to any gene: 8. CDR3 sequence reads: CASRGLAGTYGEQYF. The CDR3 nucleotides are TGTGCCAGCAGGGGACTAGCGGGAACCTATGGCGAGCAGTACTTC.

The chain uses TRBV28 and TRBJ1-2, with 8 positions matching TRBD1. V lost 3 bases and J lost 8; bases outside the gene matches: 8. This CDR3 is 14 amino acids long. The V gene's germline CDR1 is MDHEN and CDR2 SYDVKM. CDR3 coding DNA: TGTGCCAGCAGTTTCGACAGGGGAAATCACGGCTACACCTTC. Amino acids: CASSFDRGNHGYTF.

The V gene is TRBV20-1, the J gene TRBJ1-1, with D uncertain. This CDR3 is built from 9 residues. V lost 6 bases, J lost 8 bases, and 7 bases lay in between. The V gene's germline CDR1 is DFQATT and CDR2 SNEGSKA (reference sequence). CDR3 nucleotide sequence: TGCAGTGCAAAGCTGGAAGCTTTCTTT. Translation: CSAKLEAFF.

The rearrangement uses TRBV7-9 and TRBJ2-3, with D perhaps TRBD2 (7 bases). Trimming removed 0 bases at V and 0 bases at J, with 10 bases between. Germline CDR1 reads SEHNR; CDR2 reads FQNEAQ (reference sequence). CDR3 length: 16 residues. CDR3 in amino acids: CASSLAGGRSTDTQYF. Written as DNA, the CDR3 is TGTGCCAGCAGCTTAGCCGGGGGGCGCAGCACAGATACGCAGTATTTT.

The chain links TRBV27 to TRBJ1-2; no reliable D call. The V end lost 2 bases, the J end lost 2 bases, and 6 bases lay between the germline ends. The CDR3 consists of 13 residues. The germline V gene encodes CDR1 MNHEY and CDR2 SMNVEV (reference sequence). CDR3 amino acids: CASSLAGNYGYTF. CDR3 nucleotide sequence: TGTGCCAGCAGTTTAGCGGGGAACTATGGCTACACCTTC.

This chain links TRBV5-8 with TRBJ1-2, with 8 bases lining up with TRBD1. CDR1 SGHTS and CDR2 YDEGEE come from the germline V gene. The junction had 15 bases not matched to a gene; V was cut back by 4 bases and J by 7 bases. This CDR3 is built from 16 residues. CDR3 sequence reads: CASSRSSGRGQGGYTF. The DNA of the CDR3 is TGTGCCAGCAGCCGAAGTAGTGGCAGGGGGCAGGGTGGCTACACCTTC.

V gene TRBV7-9 combines with J gene TRBJ1-6; the D gene is possibly TRBD1 (5 bases). CDR3 length equals 16 residues. V dropped 0 bases and J dropped 5 bases, with 11 bases sitting between them. The germline gives CDR1 SEHNR, CDR2 FQNEAQ (reference sequence). The CDR3, as DNA: TGTGCCAGCAGCTTAGCAAGCGCAGGGAATAATTCACCCCTCCACTTT. Amino acids: CASSLASAGNNSPLHF.

The chain carries TRBV30 and TRBJ2-7; D not certain. This CDR3 has 11 residues. From germline, CDR1 is GTSNPN and CDR2 SVGIG (reference sequence). Between the trimmed V and J ends, which lost 5 bases and 4 bases, there was a span of 9 bases. CDR3: CAWGLLYEQYF. CDR3 nucleotide sequence: TGTGCCTGGGGGCTACTTTACGAGCAGTACTTC.

The chain joins TRBV19 to TRBJ2-3, with D uncertain. The CDR3 sequence is 13 residues long. Between the trimmed V and J ends, which lost 6 bases and 2 bases, there was a span of 9 bases. CDR1 LNHDA and CDR2 SQIVND come from the germline V gene (reference sequence). The DNA of the CDR3 is TGTGCCAGTAGCGCCCTCTACACAGATACGCAGTATTTT. Protein product: CASSALYTDTQYF. The whole variable domain, remainder taken from reference TRBV19 and TRBJ2-3, is DGGITQSPKYLFRKEGQNVTLSCEQNLNHDAMYWYRQDPGQGLRLIYYSQIVNDFQKGDIAEGYSVSREKKESFPLTVTSAQKNPTAFYLCASSALYTDTQYFGPGTRLTVL.

The chain recombines TRBV30 with TRBJ2-1; tentatively, D is TRBD2 (5 bases). CDR3 length: 15 amino acids. Per germline, CDR1 GTSNPN and CDR2 SVGIG (reference sequence). V was shortened by 4 bases and J by 6 bases, with 19 bases between the two germline ends. In DNA, the CDR3 is TGTGCCTGGAAAGGTCGGGATCCTTACGGCAATGAGCAGTTCTTC. Protein sequence: CAWKGRDPYGNEQFF.